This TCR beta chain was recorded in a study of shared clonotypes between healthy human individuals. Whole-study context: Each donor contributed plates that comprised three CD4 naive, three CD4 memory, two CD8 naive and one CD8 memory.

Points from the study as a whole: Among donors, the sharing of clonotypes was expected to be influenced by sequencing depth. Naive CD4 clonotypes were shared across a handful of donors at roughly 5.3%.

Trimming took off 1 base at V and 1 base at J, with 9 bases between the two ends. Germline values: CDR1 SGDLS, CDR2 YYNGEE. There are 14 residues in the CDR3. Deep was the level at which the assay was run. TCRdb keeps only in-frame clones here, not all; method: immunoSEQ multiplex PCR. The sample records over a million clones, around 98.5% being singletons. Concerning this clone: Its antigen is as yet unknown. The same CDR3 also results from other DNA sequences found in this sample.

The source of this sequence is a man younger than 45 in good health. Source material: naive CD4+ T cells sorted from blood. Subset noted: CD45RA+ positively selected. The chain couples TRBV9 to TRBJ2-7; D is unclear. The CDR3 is CASSVSGVSYEQYF. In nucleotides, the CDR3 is TGTGCCAGCAGCGTATCTGGGGTTTCCTACGAGCAGTACTTC.